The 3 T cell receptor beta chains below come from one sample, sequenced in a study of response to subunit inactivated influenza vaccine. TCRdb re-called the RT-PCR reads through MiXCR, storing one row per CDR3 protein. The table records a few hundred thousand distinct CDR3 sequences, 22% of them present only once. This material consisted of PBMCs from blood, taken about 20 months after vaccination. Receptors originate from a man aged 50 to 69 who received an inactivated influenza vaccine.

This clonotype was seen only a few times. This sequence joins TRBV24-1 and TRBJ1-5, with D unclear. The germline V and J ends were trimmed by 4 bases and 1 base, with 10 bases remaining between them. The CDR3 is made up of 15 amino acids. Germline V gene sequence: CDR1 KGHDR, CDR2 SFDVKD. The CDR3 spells CATSETRDSNQPQHF. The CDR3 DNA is TGTGCCACCAGTGAGACACGAGACAGCAATCAGCCCCAGCATTTT.

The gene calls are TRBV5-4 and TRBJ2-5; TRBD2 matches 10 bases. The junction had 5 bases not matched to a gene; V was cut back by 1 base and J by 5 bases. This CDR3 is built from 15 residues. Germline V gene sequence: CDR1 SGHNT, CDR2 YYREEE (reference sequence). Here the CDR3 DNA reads TGTGCCAGCAGCTTGTTAGCGGGGGGTTCCGAGACCCAGTACTTC. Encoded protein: CASSLLAGGSETQYF.

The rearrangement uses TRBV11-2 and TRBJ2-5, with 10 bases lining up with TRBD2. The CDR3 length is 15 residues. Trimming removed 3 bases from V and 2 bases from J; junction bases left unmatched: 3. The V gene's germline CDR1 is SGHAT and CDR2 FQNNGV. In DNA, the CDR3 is TGTGCCAGCAGCTTTAGCGGGGGGCTGCAAGAGACCCAGTACTTC. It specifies CASSFSGGLQETQYF.